The 6 T cell receptor beta chains in this list originate from one sample, sequenced in a study of blood T cell repertoires in COVID-19. Generated by immunoSEQ multiplex PCR, the TCRdb table keeps only in-frame clones and is missing some. The data show around 260,000 clones, 83% seen once. The source material was peripheral blood. The origin of the receptors is a woman aged 45 to 65 who had recovered from COVID-19.

This chain links TRBV19 with TRBJ2-1, with D possibly TRBD2 on 5 matching bases. Looked up from germline, CDR1 is LNHDA and CDR2 is SQIVND (reference sequence). Trimming shortened V by 5 bases and J by 6 bases, and 20 bases separated the two germline ends. This CDR3 spans 16 amino acids. In DNA, the CDR3 is TGTGCCAGTAGTTTTAATGACCTAACTAGTATCAATGAGCAGTTCTTC. As protein: CASSFNDLTSINEQFF. Supplemented by reference TRBV19 and TRBJ2-1, the full variable domain reads DGGITQSPKYLFRKEGQNVTLSCEQNLNHDAMYWYRQDPGQGLRLIYYSQIVNDFQKGDIAEGYSVSREKKESFPLTVTSAQKNPTAFYLCASSFNDLTSINEQFFGPGTRLTVL.

The J gene is TRBJ1-2, the V gene TRBV28; tentatively, D is TRBD1 (5 bases). V was pared by 7 bases and J by 0 bases, with 12 bases between. Looked up from germline, CDR1 is MDHEN and CDR2 is SYDVKM. This CDR3 region has 14 residues. CDR3 in amino acids: CASNLDKANYGYTF. CDR3 in DNA: TGTGCCAGCAACCTGGACAAAGCTAACTATGGCTACACCTTC.

The genes are TRBV7-9 and TRBJ1-2, with TRBD1 matching 11 bases. This CDR3 spans 14 amino acids. Germline loops: CDR1 SEHNR, CDR2 FQNEAQ (reference sequence). J gave up 14 bases and V 5 bases, and 13 bases lay outside the gene matches. For the CDR3, the DNA is TGTGCCAGCAGCGAGCCGGGACAGGGGGATTTGTATACCTTC. It codes for CASSEPGQGDLYTF. Using reference TRBV7-9 and TRBJ1-2 for the parts outside the CDR3, the full variable domain is DTGVSQNPRHKITKRGQNVTFRCDPISEHNRLYWYRQTLGQGPEFLTYFQNEAQLEKSRLLSDRFSAERPKGSFSTLEIQRTEQGDSAMYLCASSEPGQGDLYTFGSGTRLTVV.

V usage is TRBV10-3 and J usage is TRBJ1-2; D is perhaps TRBD1 (5 bases). Germline V gene lookup returns CDR1 ENHRY and CDR2 SYGVKD. The germline V and J ends were trimmed by 10 bases and 5 bases, with 14 bases remaining between them. The CDR3 has 12 amino acids. Here the CDR3 reads CATHTGGYGYTF. CDR3 DNA: TGTGCCACCCATACCGGGGGATATGGCTACACCTTC.

This clone has only one observation. This sequence joins TRBV11-2 and TRBJ2-3; 7 bases match TRBD2. Germline trimming cut 4 bases from V and 3 bases from J; bases unmatched to any gene: 13. The CDR3 is 17 amino acids. Germline V gene data show CDR1 as SGHAT and CDR2 as FQNNGV. The CDR3 loop is CASSSLGGNAGTDTQYF. CDR3 nucleotides: TGTGCCAGCAGCTCGCTGGGAGGGAACGCGGGGACAGATACGCAGTATTTT.

This clone was observed a handful of times. The chain carries TRBV6-2 or TRBV6-3 and TRBJ2-2; the match to TRBD2 covers 8 bases. The length of the CDR3 is 16 residues. J gave up 5 bases and V 5 bases, and 10 bases lay outside the gene matches. The V gene's germline CDR1 is MNHEY and CDR2 SVGEGT. The CDR3 DNA follows: TGTGCCAGCAGTGAGGGACTAGGAAAGGGTACCGGGGAGCTGTTTTTT. This sequence encodes CASSEGLGKGTGELFF.